A selection of T cell receptor beta chains follows, all from one sample in a study of CD8 T cells in Susac syndrome. In TCRdb, the immunoSEQ multiplex PCR reads were re-called with MiXCR into one record per CDR3 protein. Among about 180,000 distinct CDR3 sequences, almost 96% were seen once, and the ten largest hold around 0.093%. Sequencing was performed on CD4+ T cells from PBMCs. Every receptor here comes from a human donor with multiple sclerosis. Each CDR3 is given with its conserved first and last residue. The order of the fields is D gene, J gene, clone size, V gene, CDR3 DNA, CDR3 protein. A D gene is named only where the DNA matches it firmly. The size field is filled for only some rows; it gives once, few, many or a size class.

TRBD1 | TRBJ1-2 | once | TRBV15 | TGTGCCACCAGCAGGGGACAGAACTATGGCTACACCTTC | CATSRGQNYGYTF
TRBD1 | TRBJ2-2 | . | TRBV12-3/TRBV12-4 | TGTGGCTCCGGGACAGGGAACACCGGGGAGCTGTTTTTT | CGSGTGNTGELFF
. | TRBJ1-1 | . | TRBV20-1 | TGCAGTGCTCATACACCGGGCCCCCTTGAAGCTTTCTTT | CSAHTPGPLEAFF
TRBD1 | TRBJ2-3 | . | TRBV2 | TGTGCCAGCAGGGGGACAGGGATGAGCACAGATACGCAGTATTTT | CASRGTGMSTDTQYF
TRBD1 | TRBJ2-4 | . | TRBV20-1 | TGCAGTGCTCGCAACAGGGGTTGGAACATTCAGTACTTC | CSARNRGWNIQYF
. | TRBJ1-1 | . | TRBV20-1 | TGCAGTGCTTTCGACCGGAGCGGTATCGTAGCTTTCTTT | CSAFDRSGIVAFF
. | TRBJ2-7 | . | TRBV7-2 | TGTGCCAGCAGCTACCGACAGTCCTACGAGCAGTACTTC | CASSYRQSYEQYF
. | TRBJ1-1 | . | TRBV15 | TGTGCCACGGCCCTGGGGATTATGAACACTGAAGCTTTCTTT | CATALGIMNTEAFF
. | TRBJ1-2 | once | TRBV4-2 | TGTGCCAGCAGCCAAGAAACGCGGCAGGGAAGTGGTGGCTACACCTTC | CASSQETRQGSGGYTF
. | TRBJ1-2 | . | TRBV25-1 | TGTGCCAGCAGTGGAGGGTTCGGCTATGGCTACACCTTC | CASSGGFGYGYTF
TRBD1 | TRBJ2-2 | . | TRBV9 | TGTGCCAGCAGCGCAGGGACAGCTAGATCGAACACCGGGGAGCTGTTTTTT | CASSAGTARSNTGELFF
TRBD1 | TRBJ2-2 | . | TRBV5-1 | TGCGCCAGCAGCCATCGGACAGGGGGAGTGAGCGCCGGGGAGCTGTTTTTT | CASSHRTGGVSAGELFF
. | TRBJ1-1 | . | TRBV20-1 | TGCAGTGCTAGAGATGGGGCGGACACTGAAGCTTTCTTT | CSARDGADTEAFF
TRBD1 | TRBJ2-5 | . | TRBV30 | TGTGCCTGGAGTCCTACAGGGGGGGAGACCCAGTACTTC | CAWSPTGGETQYF
TRBD1 | TRBJ2-7 | . | TRBV20-1 | TGCAGTGCTAGAGCCGGGACAGGTTCCTACGAGCAGTACTTC | CSARAGTGSYEQYF
. | TRBJ2-3 | . | TRBV3-1 | TGTGCCAGCAGCCAAACTAGAATGAGCACAGATACGCAGTATTTT | CASSQTRMSTDTQYF
. | TRBJ2-1 | . | TRBV25-1 | TGTGCCAGCAGTGAGCCGAACTCCTACAATGAGCAGTTCTTC | CASSEPNSYNEQFF
. | TRBJ1-1 | . | TRBV29-1 | TGCAGCGGCAAGTGGGGGTATGGCACTGAAGCTTTCTTT | CSGKWGYGTEAFF
. | TRBJ2-6 | . | TRBV9 | TGTGCCAGCAGCGCTTCGGGGGGCCCCAGCTCTGGGGCCAACGTCCTGACTTTC | CASSASGGPSSGANVLTF
. | TRBJ2-7 | . | TRBV6-2/TRBV6-3 | TGTGCCAGCAGTTACAACGGCAGGTTGGGGTACGAGCAGTACTTC | CASSYNGRLGYEQYF
TRBD2 | TRBJ2-5 | . | TRBV3-1 | TGTGCCAGCAGCCAGGCTAGCGGGGGAGTGGAGACCCAGTACTTC | CASSQASGGVETQYF
. | TRBJ1-1 | . | TRBV3-1 | TGTGCCAGCACCGTAGGGGGGCGGGGAACTGAAGCTTTCTTT | CASTVGGRGTEAFF
TRBD2 | TRBJ2-1 | . | TRBV19 | TGTGCCAGTAGTCGGACTAGCGGGGGACTCGATGAGCAGTTCTTC | CASSRTSGGLDEQFF
TRBD1 | TRBJ2-1 | . | TRBV12-3/TRBV12-4 | TGTGCCAGCAGTCCAACAGGGGGCACTGAGCAGTTCTTC | CASSPTGGTEQFF
. | TRBJ1-2 | . | TRBV19 | TGTGCCATAGCCAGGGGAACTAACTATGGCTACACCTTC | CAIARGTNYGYTF
. | TRBJ1-5 | . | TRBV15 | TGTGCCACCAGCAGAGATCTAAAGGGGGGCAATCAGCCCCAGCATTTT | CATSRDLKGGNQPQHF
. | TRBJ1-4 | . | TRBV3-1 | TGTGCCAGCAGCCAAGGGCCCCGGACAGCTAATGAAAAACTGTTTTTT | CASSQGPRTANEKLFF
. | TRBJ1-2 | . | TRBV10-3 | TGTGCCATCAACGGGCAGTTGGGCATGAGTGGCTACACCTTC | CAINGQLGMSGYTF
TRBD2 | TRBJ2-7 | . | TRBV11-3 | TGTGCCAGCAGCTCCTATAGCGGGGGGAGCGAGCAGTACTTC | CASSSYSGGSEQYF
. | TRBJ2-1 | once | TRBV5-1 | TGCGCCAGCAGCTTGGCCTCCAGTGTTGTAGGGGAGCAGTTCTTC | CASSLASSVVGEQFF
TRBD1 | TRBJ2-3 | . | TRBV27 | TGTGCCAGCAGTACCCCCGGGACAGGAATTCATACGCAGTATTTT | CASSTPGTGIHTQYF
. | TRBJ2-2 | . | TRBV18 | TGTGCCAGCTCACCACGGAAGGACGGGGAGCTGTTTTTT | CASSPRKDGELFF
. | TRBJ2-5 | . | TRBV7-2 | TGTGCCAGCAGTCGCCAGGGGACCCGGGAGACCCAGTACTTC | CASSRQGTRETQYF
. | TRBJ2-3 | . | TRBV24-1 | TGTGCCACCAGTGCCCCCGGCGGTCGAGATACGCAGTATTTT | CATSAPGGRDTQYF
TRBD1 | TRBJ2-7 | . | TRBV15 | TGTGCCACCAGCAGAGCCGGCCCAAGGGACAGAGGGTACGAGCAGTACTTC | CATSRAGPRDRGYEQYF
. | TRBJ1-1 | . | TRBV6-2/TRBV6-3 | TGTGCCAGCAGTTCCCAGGGACGGACTGAAGCTTTCTTT | CASSSQGRTEAFF
TRBD2 | TRBJ2-7 | . | TRBV7-9 | TGTGCCAGCACCTCCTGGGAGGGAGCCTACGAGCAGTACTTC | CASTSWEGAYEQYF